The subject of this entry is one T cell receptor beta chain. Amplification of TCR beta CDR3 regions was performed using RNA transcripts as template. Primed by the HTBI set, a first-round RT-PCR was run on the TCR CDR3. Each CDR3 protein is one row after TCRdb ran MiXCR on the multiplex PCR reads. The repertoire holds approximately 330,000 distinct CDR3 sequences, with 15% to 20% as singletons. The data stem from a study of T cells in Graves' hyperthyroidism and ophthalmopathy. Study as a whole: The authors collected peripheral blood at initial diagnosis, before any treatment.

Patients counted as stable if ophthalmopathy did not develop within 18 months. The CDR3 loop spans 16 amino acids. V shed 0 bases, J shed 0 bases, and the junction held 5 bases outside the gene matches. The germline V gene encodes CDR1 DFQATT and CDR2 SNEGSKA (reference sequence). This chain joins TRBV20-1 and TRBJ2-7; 10 bases map to TRBD2. Material for sequencing was blood. This TCR was sampled from a woman aged 45-59 years with Graves' hyperthyroidism. The CDR3 here is CSARDDGTSASYEQYF. Here the CDR3 DNA reads TGCAGTGCTAGAGACGACGGGACTAGCGCCTCCTACGAGCAGTACTTC.